This TCR beta chain was recovered during a study of T cells in Graves' hyperthyroidism and ophthalmopathy. Thyroid ultrasound and orbital computed tomography, with clinical symptoms and serum thyroxine and TRAb, informed diagnoses. PBMCs were collected from an approximately 9.3 ml volume of fresh peripheral blood. The study, taken as a whole, reports: Median prediction lead before ophthalmopathy onset was 6 to 8 months with the model. Most thyroid clonotypes with frequency above 0.001 were detected in blood.

For this clonotype: Its specificity is unknown.

There were TCR beta CDR3 regions amplified from RNA transcripts. HTBI primers were used for first-round RT-PCR of the TCR CDR3. TCRdb reprocessed the multiplex PCR reads via MiXCR and lists one record per CDR3 protein. This sample yields about 420,000 distinct CDR3 sequences, of which approximately 14% are seen a single time; 4% to 6.5% belongs to the top ten. Specimen: blood. The origin of this receptor is a woman between 18 and 29 years old with Graves' hyperthyroidism.

CDR3 DNA sequence: TGTGCCAGCAGTGAGGGGGAGCTTTTACAGGGTCTGAACACTGAAGCTTTCTTT. Residues: CASSEGELLQGLNTEAFF. The chain uses TRBV6-1 and TRBJ1-1; D is possibly TRBD1 (6 bases). Trimming cost V 3 bases and J 0 bases, with 20 bases left between them. CDR1 is MNHNS and CDR2 is SASEGT in the germline V gene. This CDR3 spans 18 amino acids.